The next 3 T cell receptor beta chains were all read from a single sample in a study of shared clonotypes between healthy human individuals. The assay was immunoSEQ multiplex PCR, and TCRdb's table has in-frame clones only and misses some. The sample lists around 2,000,000 clones, about 94% occurring once. Only CD45RO-negative cells positively selected for CCR7 counted as naive CD8 cells, so terminally differentiated effector memory CD45RA+ cells were excluded. The source material was naive CD8+ T cells sorted from blood. The receptors come from a man younger than 35 in good health.

This rearrangement joins TRBV10-1 to TRBJ2-7; 9 bases match TRBD2. J lost 4 bases, V lost 8 bases, and 15 bases had no gene match. Germline CDR1 is WNHNN and CDR2 is SYGVQD (reference sequence). This CDR3 is 16 amino acids long. Written as DNA, the CDR3 is TGCGCCAGCCCATCCCGACCGCGAACTAGCGGGTACGAGCAGTACTTC. Protein: CASPSRPRTSGYEQYF.

CDR3 bases: TGTGCCAGCCTAAGAGCAGAGTTGTTAGCCGGGGAGCTGTTTTTT. Protein: CASLRAELLAGELFF. J is TRBJ2-2 and V is TRBV6-1; D not certain. CDR1 is MNHNS, CDR2 SASEGT, per germline. The V end was cut by 8 bases, the J end by 6 bases, with 19 bases between. This CDR3 comprises 15 residues.

The chain links TRBV4-1 to TRBJ1-2; unclear D gene. Germline-derived CDR1 and CDR2 are MGHRA and YSYEKL. The CDR3 extends over 15 amino acids. Trimming took 1 base from V and 8 from J, leaving 17 bases between them. The CDR3 sequence is CASSQAAIGLGGYTF. Here the CDR3 DNA reads TGCGCCAGCAGCCAAGCCGCGATCGGACTCGGAGGCTACACCTTC.